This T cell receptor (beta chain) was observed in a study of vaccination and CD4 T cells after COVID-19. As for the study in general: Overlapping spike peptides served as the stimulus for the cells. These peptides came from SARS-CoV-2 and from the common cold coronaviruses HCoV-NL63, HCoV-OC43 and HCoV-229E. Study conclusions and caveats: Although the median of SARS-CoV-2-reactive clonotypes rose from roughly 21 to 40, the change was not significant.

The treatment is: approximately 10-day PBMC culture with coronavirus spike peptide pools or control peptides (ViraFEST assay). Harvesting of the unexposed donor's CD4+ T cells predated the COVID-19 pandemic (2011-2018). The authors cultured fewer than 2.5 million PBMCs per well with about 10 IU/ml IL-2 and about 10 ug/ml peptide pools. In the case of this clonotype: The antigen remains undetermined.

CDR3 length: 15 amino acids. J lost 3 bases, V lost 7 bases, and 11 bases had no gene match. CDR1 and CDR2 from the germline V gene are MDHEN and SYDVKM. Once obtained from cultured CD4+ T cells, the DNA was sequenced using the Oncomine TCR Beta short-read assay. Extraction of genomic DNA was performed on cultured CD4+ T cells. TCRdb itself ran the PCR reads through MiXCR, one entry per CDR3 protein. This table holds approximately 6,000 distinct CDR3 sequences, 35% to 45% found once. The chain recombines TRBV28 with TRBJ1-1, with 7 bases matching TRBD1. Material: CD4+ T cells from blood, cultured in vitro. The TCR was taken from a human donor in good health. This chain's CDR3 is CASIESTGVHTEAFF. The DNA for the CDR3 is TGTGCCAGCATCGAAAGCACAGGGGTGCACACTGAAGCTTTCTTT.